This record covers a single T cell receptor beta chain. Its antigen is not known. The same CDR3 also results from other DNA sequences found in this sample. The data were obtained in a study of shared clonotypes between healthy human individuals. Points from the study as a whole: Rarefaction curves obtained for sorted subsets showed sequencing incomplete despite large depth.

This CDR3 has 14 amino acids. The trim removed 6 bases at V and 4 bases at J, leaving 5 bases unmatched. CDR1 and CDR2 from the germline V gene are SQVTM and ANQGSEA. Measured with immunoSEQ multiplex PCR; TCRdb has only the in-frame clones, and not every one. The table shows 2 million to 2.5 million clones, with 85% to 95% occurring only once. Naive CD8 isolation took CD45RO-negative cells positively selected for CCR7 and excluded terminally differentiated effector memory CD45RA+ cells. This chain uses TRBV29-1 with TRBJ2-2; the match to TRBD1 covers 10 bases. The sample consisted of naive CD8+ T cells from PBMCs. The TCR sequence derives from a man in his late teens or twenties in good health. Some clones in this sample may be carry-over from other donors' samples. DNA of the CDR3: TGCAGCGTCGAGGGACAGGGGTTCACCGGGGAGCTGTTTTTT. Its protein product is CSVEGQGFTGELFF.